Listed below are T cell receptor beta chains from one sample, sequenced in a study of OX40 agonist ivuxolimab in advanced cancers. Some clones are missing from TCRdb's copy, which holds only in-frame ones; the method was immunoSEQ multiplex PCR. Of nearly 110,000 clones listed, around 93% are singletons. Sequences were derived from CD4+ or CD8+ T cells sorted from blood, sampled in a trial of the OX40 agonist ivuxolimab. The receptor source for this set is an adult with an advanced solid tumor such as melanoma, head and neck, liver or kidney cancer. CDR3s include the opening cysteine and the closing phenylalanine or tryptophan. A D gene is named only where the DNA matches it firmly. Expanded clones are given a class, and other clones once, few, many or no size at all.

j_call clone_size v_call d_call cdr3_aa cdr3_nt
TRBJ2-3 - TRBV28 TRBD1 CASSLGTGGTDTQYF TGTGCCAGCAGTTTAGGGACAGGGGGCACAGATACGCAGTATTTT
TRBJ2-5 - TRBV9 - CASSVDTSEETQYF TGTGCCAGCAGCGTGGACACATCTGAAGAGACCCAGTACTTC
TRBJ1-1 - TRBV28 TRBD1 CASSVTGGSNTEAFF TGTGCCAGCAGTGTTACAGGGGGCTCGAACACTGAAGCTTTCTTT
TRBJ2-7 - TRBV7-2 TRBD1 CASSLGGTGEREQYF TGTGCCAGCAGCTTAGGAGGGACAGGGGAACGCGAGCAGTACTTC
TRBJ2-5 - TRBV28 TRBD1 CASSRDRADETQYF TGTGCCAGCAGTAGGGACAGGGCAGACGAGACCCAGTACTTC
TRBJ1-1 once TRBV18 - CASSQAGPNTEAFF TGTGCCAGCTCACAGGCAGGGCCGAACACTGAAGCTTTCTTT
TRBJ2-1 - TRBV7-9 - CASSLQGSSYNEQFF TGTGCCAGCAGCTTACAGGGGAGCTCCTACAATGAGCAGTTCTTC
TRBJ2-6 - TRBV9 TRBD2 CASSVATAGGGSGANVLTF TGTGCCAGCAGCGTAGCTACGGCGGGAGGGGGCTCTGGGGCCAACGTCCTGACTTTC
TRBJ1-2 - TRBV4-3 - CASSQDPGAWEDYTF TGCGCCAGCAGCCAAGATCCGGGGGCATGGGAGGACTACACCTTC
TRBJ1-4 - TRBV9 TRBD1 CASSSRQGAREKLFF TGTGCCAGCAGCTCCCGACAGGGGGCGCGTGAAAAACTGTTTTTT
TRBJ2-1 - TRBV9 TRBD2 CASSVASGNSGYEQFF TGTGCCAGCAGCGTGGCTAGCGGGAATTCTGGCTATGAGCAGTTCTTC
TRBJ2-1 - TRBV19 TRBD2 CASSIHGTSNAEQFF TGTGCCAGTAGTATACATGGGACTAGCAATGCTGAGCAGTTCTTC
TRBJ2-1 - TRBV9 - CASSPQDDEQFF TGTGCCAGCAGCCCCCAAGACGATGAGCAGTTCTTC
TRBJ2-7 - TRBV14 - CASSQSYGRARGSYEQYF TGTGCCAGCAGCCAAAGTTATGGCCGGGCGAGGGGATCCTACGAGCAGTACTTC
TRBJ1-2 - TRBV18 - CASSPGLRDGYTF TGTGCCAGCTCACCAGGACTTAGGGATGGCTACACCTTC
TRBJ2-7 - TRBV27 TRBD1 CASRWGQGATEQYF TGTGCCAGCAGATGGGGACAGGGGGCTACCGAGCAGTACTTC
TRBJ1-5 - TRBV23-1 TRBD1 CASSQQGAQGNQPQHF TGCGCCAGCAGTCAACAGGGGGCGCAGGGCAATCAGCCCCAGCATTTT
TRBJ1-1 - TRBV25-1 - CASRPRGRAEAFF TGTGCCAGCAGACCCAGGGGACGGGCTGAAGCTTTCTTT
TRBJ2-3 - TRBV7-3 TRBD2 CASSSGLAGSTDTQYF TGTGCCAGCAGCTCGGGACTAGCGGGAAGCACAGATACGCAGTATTTT
TRBJ1-1 - TRBV6-5 TRBD1 CASRTTGGTEAFF TGTGCCAGCAGAACCACAGGGGGCACTGAAGCTTTCTTT
TRBJ2-1 - TRBV28 TRBD2 CASRLAGGVYNEQFF TGTGCCAGCAGGCTAGCGGGAGGCGTCTACAATGAGCAGTTCTTC
TRBJ1-3 - TRBV5-1 - CASSLAGGYGNTIYF TGCGCCAGCAGCTTGGCCGGGGGGTATGGAAACACCATATATTTT
TRBJ1-1 - TRBV5-1 TRBD1 CASSSQGLRNTEAFF TGCGCCAGCAGCTCACAGGGGCTAAGGAACACTGAAGCTTTCTTT
TRBJ1-6 - TRBV27 - CASSAWGQNSPLHF TGTGCCAGCAGCGCTTGGGGGCAAAATTCACCCCTCCACTTT
TRBJ1-1 - TRBV7-3 - CASSLLGTAVGNTEAFF TGTGCCAGCAGCTTACTCGGTACAGCGGTAGGAAACACTGAAGCTTTCTTT
TRBJ2-5 few TRBV19 TRBD1 CASSQGRQGIRETQYF TGTGCCAGTAGTCAGGGCCGACAGGGGATTAGGGAGACCCAGTACTTC
TRBJ2-3 - TRBV4-2 TRBD2 CASSARGLAGGLTDTQYF TGTGCCAGCAGCGCACGGGGACTAGCGGGGGGGCTCACAGATACGCAGTATTTT
TRBJ2-2 - TRBV6-5 - CASRPGWELFF TGTGCCAGCAGGCCCGGATGGGAGCTGTTTTTT
TRBJ2-2 - TRBV4-3 - CASSQEGETGELFF TGCGCCAGCAGCCAAGAGGGTGAAACCGGGGAGCTGTTTTTT
TRBJ2-2 - TRBV10-3 - CAISGSGATNTGELFF TGTGCCATCAGTGGATCAGGGGCCACGAACACCGGGGAGCTGTTTTTT
TRBJ2-7 few TRBV2 TRBD2 CASSPRSGTYEQYF TGTGCCAGCAGCCCTAGGAGCGGGACCTACGAGCAGTACTTC
TRBJ1-3 - TRBV15 - CATSPGAEGNTIYF TGTGCCACCAGCCCTGGGGCAGAAGGAAACACCATATATTTT
TRBJ2-3 - TRBV7-2 - CASSPVGQHTDTQYF TGTGCCAGCAGCCCTGTCGGGCAGCACACAGATACGCAGTATTTT
TRBJ2-7 - TRBV11-2 TRBD1 CASSSDRNYEQYF TGTGCCAGCAGCTCGGACAGGAACTACGAGCAGTACTTC
TRBJ2-7 - TRBV7-2 - CASSPDGFYEQYF TGTGCCAGCAGCCCGGACGGATTCTACGAGCAGTACTTC
TRBJ2-7 - TRBV4-3 - CASSQVEAYEQYF TGCGCCAGCAGCCAAGTAGAGGCCTACGAGCAGTACTTC
TRBJ1-5 - TRBV7-3 - CASSLIGNSNQPQHF TGTGCCAGCAGCTTAATTGGGAATAGCAATCAGCCCCAGCATTTT
TRBJ1-1 - TRBV11-2 - CASSSEGWSEAFF TGTGCCAGCAGCTCCGAAGGATGGTCTGAAGCTTTCTTT
TRBJ2-1 - TRBV27 - CASSLSRSSYEQFF TGTGCCAGCAGTTTATCCCGTTCTAGTTATGAGCAGTTCTTC
TRBJ2-3 - TRBV5-1 - CASSSYPGSLSTDTQYF TGCGCCAGCAGCTCCTACCCCGGGAGTTTGAGCACAGATACGCAGTATTTT
TRBJ2-6 - TRBV19 - CASTVGGSRANVLTF TGTGCCAGTACCGTCGGAGGGAGCAGGGCCAACGTCCTGACTTTC
TRBJ2-1 once TRBV28 TRBD1 CAIEGQGADNEQFF TGTGCCATCGAGGGACAGGGGGCAGACAATGAGCAGTTCTTC
TRBJ1-1 many TRBV9 - CASSPNPAFF TGTGCCAGCAGCCCGAACCCCGCTTTCTTT
TRBJ1-1 - TRBV7-9 - CASLSRRDTEAFF TGTGCCAGCTTATCCCGCAGAGACACTGAAGCTTTCTTT
TRBJ1-1 - TRBV5-1 - CASSLGPEVNAEAFF TGCGCCAGCAGCTTAGGACCTGAGGTGAACGCTGAAGCTTTCTTT
TRBJ1-2 - TRBV18 TRBD1 CASSPTGVGYGYTF TGTGCCAGCTCACCTACAGGGGTAGGCTATGGCTACACCTTC
TRBJ1-4 - TRBV7-9 - CASSPGTEKLFF TGTGCCAGCAGCCCAGGGACTGAAAAACTGTTTTTT
TRBJ1-1 - TRBV18 TRBD1 CASSRGQGENTEAFF TGTGCCAGCTCAAGGGGACAGGGGGAGAACACTGAAGCTTTCTTT
TRBJ1-5 - TRBV18 TRBD1 CASSYQGEPQHF TGTGCCAGCTCATACCAGGGGGAGCCCCAGCATTTT
TRBJ2-2 - TRBV27 TRBD1 CASSLTDRANTGELFF TGTGCCAGCAGCTTAACCGACAGGGCGAACACCGGGGAGCTGTTTTTT
TRBJ2-7 - TRBV11-2 TRBD2 CASSLGLAGLSYEQYF TGTGCCAGCAGCTTAGGACTAGCGGGCCTCTCCTACGAGCAGTACTTC
TRBJ2-1 - TRBV15 TRBD2 CATSRGKAGTSENNEQFF TGTGCCACCAGCAGAGGCAAGGCCGGGACTAGCGAGAACAATGAGCAGTTCTTC
TRBJ2-7 - TRBV5-1 TRBD2 CASSPLGLAGSYEQYF TGCGCCAGCAGCCCCCTTGGGCTAGCGGGCTCCTACGAGCAGTACTTC